This TCR beta chain was identified during a study of monozygotic twins with inflammatory bowel disease. Study-level findings and limits: Among IBD patients, fewer clonotypes were shared with others than among healthy twins, especially with disease activity. Patients with IBD had less TCRbeta diversity (inverse Simpson) than their healthy co-twins. Discordant twins had repertoire similarity that did not differ from that of concordant twins, possibly from limited power.

As for this clonotype: The antigen is undetermined.

This CDR3 has 11 amino acids. Germline CDR1 reads SGHRS; CDR2 reads YFSETQ. Making cDNA involved eight separate reactions per sample. TCRdb reprocessed the 5' RACE reads and stores each CDR3 protein as one record, lacking DNA. The sample shows around 40,000 distinct CDR3 sequences, and about 5% sits with its ten largest clones. Material: blood. The chain has TRBV5-1 and TRBJ2-7; the TCRdb D gene call, TRBD1, has no DNA to confirm it. This receptor was obtained from a human donor with ulcerative colitis or Crohn's disease, or a healthy co-twin of an affected twin (not recorded which). CDR3: CASRGGYEQYF.